The clone carrying this T cell receptor (beta chain) came up a few times. Its antigen is unknown. TCR beta was sequenced from blood CD8+ and CD4+ T cells. Multiple sclerosis controls were treatment-naive patients with stable or active relapsing-remitting disease. cDNA came from approximately 0.5 to 1 ug RNA primed by random hexamers. Amplification of TCR beta CDR3 across 54 Vbeta and 13 Jbeta was performed with immunoSEQ multiplex PCR. TCRdb reanalysed the immunoSEQ multiplex PCR reads using MiXCR and keeps one entry per CDR3 protein. The sample yields a few hundred thousand distinct CDR3 sequences, about 93% seen once. Trimming left V 0 bases short and J 3 bases short, with 6 bases between. The CDR3 covers 13 residues. The germline CDR1 and CDR2 sequences are SGHAT and FQNNGV. This entry comes from a study of CD8 T cells in Susac syndrome. Points from the study as a whole: That the number of individuals in its TCR sequencing and HLA analysis was relatively small was acknowledged by the study.

Specimen: CD8+ T cells from PBMCs. The receptor comes from a human donor with multiple sclerosis. The J gene is TRBJ2-7, the V gene TRBV11-2; D is ambiguous. The CDR3 coding sequence is TGTGCCAGCAGCTTAGAAGCTGACTACGAGCAGTACTTC. Protein product: CASSLEADYEQYF.